One TCR beta chain is described in this entry. No antigen is known for it. This entry comes from a study of T cell repertoires in cytomegalovirus infection. Study-level information: Both CMV infection and a matching HLA type were indicated by public TCR beta signatures.

TCRdb re-called the reads with MiXCR, one entry per CDR3 protein. The table lists roughly 230,000 distinct CDR3 sequences, under 25% of them singletons. V was clipped by 0 bases and J by 6 bases, with 11 bases between them. Germline assignment: CDR1 DFQATT and CDR2 SNEGSKA (reference sequence). There are 13 residues in the CDR3. Study-wide results and caveats: CMV-specific TCR beta clonotypes restricted by HLA-C dominated the ex vivo response. Summed frequency of shared TCR beta families picked out CMV carriers who also had the relevant HLA.

The sequence was collected from a human donor in good health (CMV status not recorded). Some clones in this sample may be carry-over from other donors' samples. The sequenced material came from CD8+ T cells from PBMCs. The V and J genes are TRBV20-1 and TRBJ1-2, with a weak D call TRBD1 (5 bases). The CDR3 region has the DNA TGCAGTGCTAGAGATCCCAGGGATAATGGCTACACCTTC. Translated: CSARDPRDNGYTF.